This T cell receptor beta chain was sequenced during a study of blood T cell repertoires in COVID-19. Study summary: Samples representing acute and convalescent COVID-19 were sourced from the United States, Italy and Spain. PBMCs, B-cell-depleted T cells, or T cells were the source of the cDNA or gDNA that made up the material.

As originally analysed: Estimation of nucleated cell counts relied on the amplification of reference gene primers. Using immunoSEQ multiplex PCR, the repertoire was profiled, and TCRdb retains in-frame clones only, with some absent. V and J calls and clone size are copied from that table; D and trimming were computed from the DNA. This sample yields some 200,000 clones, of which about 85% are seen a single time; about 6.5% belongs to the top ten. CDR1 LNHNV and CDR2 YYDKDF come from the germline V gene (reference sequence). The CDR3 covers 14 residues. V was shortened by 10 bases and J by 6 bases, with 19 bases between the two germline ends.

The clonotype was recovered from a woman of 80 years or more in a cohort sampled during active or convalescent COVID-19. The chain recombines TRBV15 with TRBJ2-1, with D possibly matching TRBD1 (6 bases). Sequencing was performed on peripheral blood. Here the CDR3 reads CASQPADSANEQFF. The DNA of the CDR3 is TGTGCCAGCCAACCGGCGGACAGCGCCAATGAGCAGTTCTTC.